This record covers a single TCR beta chain. This sample was included in a study of blood T cell repertoires in COVID-19. Across the whole study: T cells, B-cell-depleted T cells, or PBMCs supplied cDNA or gDNA.

Per the study methods: Cell counts per sample came from amplifying reference gene primers. The assay was immunoSEQ multiplex PCR, and TCRdb's table has in-frame clones only and misses some. Clonal size and the V and J genes are those of that table, whereas D and trimming came from the DNA. The repertoire holds approximately 93,000 clones, 60% to 85% seen once, with approximately 9.3% in the top ten. Germline CDR1 is SGHRS and CDR2 is YFSETQ. The CDR3 extends over 16 amino acids. V lost 0 bases and J lost 0; bases outside the gene matches: 4. This chain connects TRBV5-1 to TRBJ2-5; 8 nucleotides match TRBD1. What was sequenced was peripheral blood. This receptor was identified in a woman older than 75 with acute or convalescent COVID-19. CDR3 DNA: TGCGCCAGCAGCTTGGCAGGGGGCGCAAACCAAGAGACCCAGTACTTC. Encoded protein: CASSLAGGANQETQYF.